The source of this T cell receptor (beta chain) is a study of blood T cell repertoires in COVID-19. Study-level background: From T cells, B-cell-depleted T cells, or PBMCs came the material, which was cDNA or gDNA.

Original processing methods: Reference gene primer amplification gave nucleated cell count estimates. Measured with immunoSEQ multiplex PCR; TCRdb has only the in-frame clones, and not every one. V and J calls plus clone size are reproduced from that table; the DNA served to infer D and trimming. The sample lists about 240,000 clones; around 84% were seen once. Trimming removed 0 bases from V and 1 base from J, with 6 bases in between. Germline-derived CDR1 and CDR2 are SGHDN and FVKESK. This CDR3 contains 14 residues. This receptor was identified in a woman under 30 with acute or convalescent COVID-19. The V call is TRBV14, the J call TRBJ1-1; D is ambiguous. Sequenced: peripheral blood. The CDR3 DNA sequence: TGTGCCAGCAGCCAAGAATTCAGGAACACTGAAGCTTTCTTT. Translation gives CASSQEFRNTEAFF.